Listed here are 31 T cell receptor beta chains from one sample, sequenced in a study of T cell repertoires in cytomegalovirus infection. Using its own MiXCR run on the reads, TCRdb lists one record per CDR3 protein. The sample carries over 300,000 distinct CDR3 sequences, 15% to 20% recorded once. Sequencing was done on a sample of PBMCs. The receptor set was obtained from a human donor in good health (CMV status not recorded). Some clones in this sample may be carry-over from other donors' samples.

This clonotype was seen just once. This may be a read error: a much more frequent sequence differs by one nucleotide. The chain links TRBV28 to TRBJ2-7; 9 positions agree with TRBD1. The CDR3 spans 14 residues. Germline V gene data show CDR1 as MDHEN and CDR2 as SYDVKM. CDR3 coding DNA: TGTGCCAGCAATCGACAGGGGGACCGTTACGCGCAGTACTTC. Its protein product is CASNRQGDRYAQYF. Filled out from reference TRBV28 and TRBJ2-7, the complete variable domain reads DVKVTQSSRYLVKRTGEKVFLECVQDMDHENMFWYRQDPGLGLRLIYFSYDVKMKEKGDIPEGYSVSREKKERFSLILESASTNQTSMYLCASNRQGDRYAQYFGPGTRLTVT.

CDR3 bases: TGCGCCAGCAGCCAAGATCCATCTAGATCCTACAATGAGCAGTTCTTC. It encodes CASSQDPSRSYNEQFF. The chain couples TRBV4-1 to TRBJ2-1, with D hard to call. The CDR3 contains 16 residues. Germline V gene sequence: CDR1 MGHRA, CDR2 YSYEKL. V was pared by 0 bases and J by 1 base, with 10 bases between.

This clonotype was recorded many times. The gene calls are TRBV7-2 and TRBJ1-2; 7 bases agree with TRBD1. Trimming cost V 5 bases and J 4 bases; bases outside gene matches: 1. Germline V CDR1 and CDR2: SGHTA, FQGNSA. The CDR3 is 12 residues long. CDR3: CASSPGGYGYTF. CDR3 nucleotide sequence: TGTGCCAGCAGCCCAGGGGGCTATGGCTACACCTTC.

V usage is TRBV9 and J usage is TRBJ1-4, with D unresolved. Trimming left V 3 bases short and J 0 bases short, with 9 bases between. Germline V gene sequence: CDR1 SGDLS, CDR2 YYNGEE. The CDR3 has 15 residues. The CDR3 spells CASSAASTTNEKLFF. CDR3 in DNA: TGTGCCAGCAGCGCTGCCTCGACAACTAATGAAAAACTGTTTTTT.

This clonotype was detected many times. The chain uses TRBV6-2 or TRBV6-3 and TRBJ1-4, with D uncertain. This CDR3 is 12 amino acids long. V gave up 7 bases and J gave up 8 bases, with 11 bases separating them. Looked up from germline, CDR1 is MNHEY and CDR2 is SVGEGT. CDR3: CASNDAYEKLFF. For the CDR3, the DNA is TGTGCCAGCAACGACGCCTACGAAAAACTGTTTTTT.

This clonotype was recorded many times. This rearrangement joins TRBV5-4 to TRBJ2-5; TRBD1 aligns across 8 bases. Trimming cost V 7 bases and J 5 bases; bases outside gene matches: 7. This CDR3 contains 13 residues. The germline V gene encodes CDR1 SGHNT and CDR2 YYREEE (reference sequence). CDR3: CASGRGLGETQYF. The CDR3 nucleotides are TGTGCCAGCGGCAGGGGGCTAGGGGAGACCCAGTACTTC.

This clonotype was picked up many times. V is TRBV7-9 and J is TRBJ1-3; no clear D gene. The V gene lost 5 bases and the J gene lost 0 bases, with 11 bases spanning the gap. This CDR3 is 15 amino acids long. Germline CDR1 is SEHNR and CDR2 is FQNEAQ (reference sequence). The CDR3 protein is CASSGYARSGNTIYF. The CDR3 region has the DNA TGTGCCAGCAGCGGATATGCCCGCTCTGGAAACACCATATATTTT.

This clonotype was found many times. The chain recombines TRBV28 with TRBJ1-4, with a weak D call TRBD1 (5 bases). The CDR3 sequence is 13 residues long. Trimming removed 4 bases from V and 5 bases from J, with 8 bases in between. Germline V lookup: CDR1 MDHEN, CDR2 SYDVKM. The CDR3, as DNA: TGTGCCAGCAGTTCAGACAGAAATGAAAAACTGTTTTTT. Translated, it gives CASSSDRNEKLFF.

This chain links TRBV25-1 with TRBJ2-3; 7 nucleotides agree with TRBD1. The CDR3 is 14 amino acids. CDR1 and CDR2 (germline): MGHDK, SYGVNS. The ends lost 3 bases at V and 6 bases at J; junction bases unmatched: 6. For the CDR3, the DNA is TGTGCCAGCAGTGACCCCACAGGGGTTGATACGCAGTATTTT. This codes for CASSDPTGVDTQYF.

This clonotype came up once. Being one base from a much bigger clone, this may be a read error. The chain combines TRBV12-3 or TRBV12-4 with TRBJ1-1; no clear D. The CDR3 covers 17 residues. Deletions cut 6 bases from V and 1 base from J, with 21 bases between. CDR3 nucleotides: TGTGCCAGCAGCCCCACCCTCAGTTCTCCAGGGAACACTGAAGCTTTCTTT. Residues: CASSPTLSSPGNTEAFF.

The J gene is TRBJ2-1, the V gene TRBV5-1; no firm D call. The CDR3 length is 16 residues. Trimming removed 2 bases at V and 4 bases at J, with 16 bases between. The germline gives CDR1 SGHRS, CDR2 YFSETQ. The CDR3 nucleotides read TGCGCCAGCAGCTTTCGACTGCCAGGAGATTACAATGAGCAGTTCTTC. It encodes CASSFRLPGDYNEQFF.

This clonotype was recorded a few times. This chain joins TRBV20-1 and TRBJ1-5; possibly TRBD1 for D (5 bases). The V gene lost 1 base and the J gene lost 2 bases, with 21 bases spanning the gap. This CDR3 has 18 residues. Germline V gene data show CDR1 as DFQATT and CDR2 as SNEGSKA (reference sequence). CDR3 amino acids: CSARVSRGDGSRNQPQHF. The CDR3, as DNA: TGCAGTGCTAGAGTCAGTAGGGGTGACGGCTCTCGCAATCAGCCCCAGCATTTT.

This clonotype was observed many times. CDR3 nucleotides: TGTGCCAGCAGGGACTCTTCGAGCTCCTACAATGAGCAGTTCTTC. Encoded protein: CASRDSSSSYNEQFF. This chain connects TRBV2 to TRBJ2-1, with D tentatively TRBD2 (5 bases). This CDR3 spans 15 amino acids. V was trimmed by 6 bases and J by 0 bases, leaving 12 bases between them. Germline V gene sequence: CDR1 SNHLY, CDR2 FYNNEI.

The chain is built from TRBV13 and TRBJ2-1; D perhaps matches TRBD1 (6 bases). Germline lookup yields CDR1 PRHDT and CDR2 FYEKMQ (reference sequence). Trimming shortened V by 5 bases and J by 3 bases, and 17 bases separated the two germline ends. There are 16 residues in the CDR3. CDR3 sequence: CASSPQGIPLYNEQFF. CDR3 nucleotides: TGTGCCAGCAGCCCCCAGGGGATCCCCCTCTACAATGAGCAGTTCTTC.

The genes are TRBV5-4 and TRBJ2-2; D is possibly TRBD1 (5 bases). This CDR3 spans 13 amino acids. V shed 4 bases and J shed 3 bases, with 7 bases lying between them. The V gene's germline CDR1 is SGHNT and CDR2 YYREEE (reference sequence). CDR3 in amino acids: CASSLTDTGELFF. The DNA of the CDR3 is TGTGCCAGCAGCCTGACAGACACCGGGGAGCTGTTTTTT.

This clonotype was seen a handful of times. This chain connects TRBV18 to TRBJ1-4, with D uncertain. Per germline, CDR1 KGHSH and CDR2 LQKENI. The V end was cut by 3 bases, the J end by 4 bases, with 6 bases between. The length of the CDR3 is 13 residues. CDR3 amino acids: CASSPGNNEKLFF. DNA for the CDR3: TGTGCCAGCTCACCCGGGAATAATGAAAAACTGTTTTTT.

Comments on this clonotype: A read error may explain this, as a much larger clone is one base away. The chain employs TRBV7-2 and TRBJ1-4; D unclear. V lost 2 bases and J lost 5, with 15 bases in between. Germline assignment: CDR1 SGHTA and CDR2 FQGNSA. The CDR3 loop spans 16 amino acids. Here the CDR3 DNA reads TGTGCCAGCAGCTTAAATATCCCAGCCCCGAATGAAAAACTGTTTTTT. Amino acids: CASSLNIPAPNEKLFF.

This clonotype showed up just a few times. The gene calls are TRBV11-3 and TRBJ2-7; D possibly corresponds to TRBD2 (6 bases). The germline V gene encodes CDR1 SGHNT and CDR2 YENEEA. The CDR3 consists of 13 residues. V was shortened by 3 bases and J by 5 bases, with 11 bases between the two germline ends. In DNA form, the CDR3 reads TGTGCCAGCAGCTTTGGAGGGTCCAACGAGCAGTACTTC. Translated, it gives CASSFGGSNEQYF.

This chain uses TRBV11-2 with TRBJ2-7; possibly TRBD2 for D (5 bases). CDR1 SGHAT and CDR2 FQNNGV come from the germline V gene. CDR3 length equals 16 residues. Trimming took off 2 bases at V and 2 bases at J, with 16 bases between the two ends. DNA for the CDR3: TGTGCCAGCAGCTTAACCGCTGCGGGCCGAACCTACGAGCAGTACTTC. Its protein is CASSLTAAGRTYEQYF.

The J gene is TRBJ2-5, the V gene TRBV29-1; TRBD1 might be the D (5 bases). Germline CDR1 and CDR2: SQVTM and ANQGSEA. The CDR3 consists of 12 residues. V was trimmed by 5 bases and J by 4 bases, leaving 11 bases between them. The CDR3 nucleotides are TGCAGCGTTAGGGGTTTGGGAGAGACCCAGTACTTC. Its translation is CSVRGLGETQYF.

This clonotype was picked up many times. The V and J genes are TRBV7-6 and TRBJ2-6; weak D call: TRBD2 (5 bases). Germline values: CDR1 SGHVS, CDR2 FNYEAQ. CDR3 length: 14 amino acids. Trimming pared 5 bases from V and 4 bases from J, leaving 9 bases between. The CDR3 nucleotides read TGTGCCAGCAGCCCAAGCGGAGGGGCCAACGTCCTGACTTTC. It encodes CASSPSGGANVLTF.

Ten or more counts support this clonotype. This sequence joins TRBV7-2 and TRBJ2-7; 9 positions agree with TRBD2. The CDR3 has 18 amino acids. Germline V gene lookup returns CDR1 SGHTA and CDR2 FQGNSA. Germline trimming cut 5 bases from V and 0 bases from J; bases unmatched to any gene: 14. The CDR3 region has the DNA TGTGCCAGCAGCCGGCCCGGTAGCGGGGGCCCGAGCTCCTACGAGCAGTACTTC. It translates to CASSRPGSGGPSSYEQYF.

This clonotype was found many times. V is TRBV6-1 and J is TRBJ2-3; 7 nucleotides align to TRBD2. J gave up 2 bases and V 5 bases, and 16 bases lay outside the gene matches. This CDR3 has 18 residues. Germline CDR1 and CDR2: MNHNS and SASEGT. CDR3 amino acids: CASSRPSTIAGITDTQYF. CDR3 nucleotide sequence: TGTGCCAGCAGTCGTCCGTCTACTATAGCGGGCATCACAGATACGCAGTATTTT.

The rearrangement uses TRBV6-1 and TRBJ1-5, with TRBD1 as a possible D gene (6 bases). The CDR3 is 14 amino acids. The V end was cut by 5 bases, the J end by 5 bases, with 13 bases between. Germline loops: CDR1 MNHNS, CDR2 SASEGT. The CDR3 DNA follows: TGTGCCAGCAGTCCAAACAGGGAATATCAGCCCCAGCATTTT. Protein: CASSPNREYQPQHF.

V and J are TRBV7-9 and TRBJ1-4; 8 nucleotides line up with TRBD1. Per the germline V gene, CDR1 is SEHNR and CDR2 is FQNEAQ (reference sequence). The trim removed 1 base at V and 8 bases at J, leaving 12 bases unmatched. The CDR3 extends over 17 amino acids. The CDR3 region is CASSLDGFGRGQEKLFF. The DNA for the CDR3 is TGTGCCAGCAGCTTAGACGGTTTCGGCAGGGGGCAGGAAAAACTGTTTTTT. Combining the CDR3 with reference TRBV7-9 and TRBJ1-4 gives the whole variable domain DTGVSQNPRHKITKRGQNVTFRCDPISEHNRLYWYRQTLGQGPEFLTYFQNEAQLEKSRLLSDRFSAERPKGSFSTLEIQRTEQGDSAMYLCASSLDGFGRGQEKLFFGSGTQLSVL.

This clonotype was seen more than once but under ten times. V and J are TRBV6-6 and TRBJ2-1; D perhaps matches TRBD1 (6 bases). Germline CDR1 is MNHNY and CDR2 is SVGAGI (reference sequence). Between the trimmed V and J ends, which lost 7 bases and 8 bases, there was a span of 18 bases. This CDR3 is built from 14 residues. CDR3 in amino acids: CASTWRGGGDEQFF. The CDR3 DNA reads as TGTGCCAGCACCTGGAGAGGGGGTGGGGATGAGCAGTTCTTC.

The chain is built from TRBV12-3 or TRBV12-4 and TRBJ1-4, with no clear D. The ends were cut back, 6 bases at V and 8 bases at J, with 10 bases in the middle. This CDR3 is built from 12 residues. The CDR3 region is CASSLVWEKLFF. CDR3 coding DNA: TGTGCCAGCAGCCTTGTGTGGGAAAAACTGTTTTTT.

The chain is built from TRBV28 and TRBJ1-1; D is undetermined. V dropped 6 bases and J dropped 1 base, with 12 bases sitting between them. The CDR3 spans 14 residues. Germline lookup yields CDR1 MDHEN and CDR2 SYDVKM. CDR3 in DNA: TGTGCCAGCAGCTCCCTGGAGGGGAACACTGAAGCTTTCTTT. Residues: CASSSLEGNTEAFF.

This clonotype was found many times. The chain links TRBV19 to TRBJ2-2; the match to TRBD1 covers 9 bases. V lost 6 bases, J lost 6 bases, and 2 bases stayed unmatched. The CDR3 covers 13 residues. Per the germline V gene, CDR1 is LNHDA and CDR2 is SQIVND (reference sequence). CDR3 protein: CASRGQGPGELFF. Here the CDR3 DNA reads TGTGCCAGTAGGGGACAGGGCCCCGGGGAGCTGTTTTTT.

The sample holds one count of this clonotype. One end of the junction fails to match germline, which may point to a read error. CDR3 loop: CASSQNTVATNENLFF. As DNA, the CDR3 is TGTGCCAGTAGTCAAAACACAGTAGCAACTAATGAAAATCTGTTTTTT. The V gene is TRBV19, the J gene TRBJ1-4, with unresolved D. CDR1 and CDR2 from the germline V gene are LNHDA and SQIVND (reference sequence). CDR3 length equals 16 residues.

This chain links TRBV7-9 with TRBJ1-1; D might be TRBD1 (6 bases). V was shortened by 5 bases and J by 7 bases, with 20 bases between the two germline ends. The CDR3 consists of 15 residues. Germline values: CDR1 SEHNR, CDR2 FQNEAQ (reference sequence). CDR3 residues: CASSLSLGAQSEAFF. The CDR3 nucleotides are TGTGCCAGCAGCCTCTCCCTGGGGGCGCAGAGTGAAGCTTTCTTT.